A single sample gave rise to the 8 T cell receptor beta chains below, sequenced in a study of OX40 agonist ivuxolimab in advanced cancers. Library construction relied on the immunoSEQ multiplex PCR assay. TCRdb obtained this table from immuneACCESS and retained in-frame rearrangements with V and J assigned. These tables miss some clones; where compared with another copy, unresolved V genes account for less than half of the shortfall, and the remainder is unexplained. This sample holds over 80,000 clones; about 86% were observed only once. The top ten hold 5.5% of the sample. The material sequenced was CD4+ or CD8+ T cells sorted from blood, taken in a trial of the OX40 agonist ivuxolimab. The receptors were gathered from an adult with an advanced solid tumor such as melanoma, head and neck, liver or kidney cancer.

The J gene is TRBJ2-2, the V gene TRBV30; D uncertain. The CDR3 is made up of 12 amino acids. The ends were cut back, 0 bases at V and 5 bases at J, with 4 bases in the middle. The V gene's germline CDR1 is GTSNPN and CDR2 SVGIG (reference sequence). The CDR3 reads CAWSVKTGELFF. The CDR3 coding sequence is TGTGCCTGGAGTGTAAAGACCGGGGAGCTGTTTTTT.

The rearrangement links TRBV6-1 to TRBJ2-1; no clear D gene. From germline, CDR1 is MNHNS and CDR2 SASEGT. This CDR3 has 13 residues. The V end was cut by 4 bases, the J end by 12 bases, with 16 bases between. The CDR3 DNA reads TGTGCCAGCAGTGGGCCACAATTCCCGTGGCAGTTCTTC. Protein sequence: CASSGPQFPWQFF.

This clone was seen just once. V is TRBV2 and J is TRBJ2-5; maybe TRBD1 (5 bases). The DNA matches TRBJ2-7 better at its end, which makes the J call doubtful. The CDR3 covers 17 residues. Germline V gene data show CDR1 as SNHLY and CDR2 as FYNNEI. The CDR3 here is CASSEPAGRAPSYEQYF. The CDR3 region has the DNA TGTGCCAGCAGTGAACCAGCTGGCAGGGCCCCCTCCTACGAGCAGTACTTC.

The V gene is TRBV19, the J gene TRBJ1-4; D remains unclear. Germline CDR1 is LNHDA and CDR2 is SQIVND (reference sequence). Trimming took 2 bases from V and 7 from J, leaving 5 bases between them. The CDR3 totals 12 residues. The CDR3 spells CASSIYGEKLFF. The CDR3 DNA is TGTGCCAGTAGTATATACGGTGAAAAACTGTTTTTT.

V is TRBV4-2 and J is TRBJ1-2, with D hard to call. Per the germline V gene, CDR1 is LGHNA and CDR2 is YNFKEQ. This CDR3 region has 14 residues. Trimming removed 0 bases at V and 8 bases at J, with 13 bases between. The CDR3 DNA reads TGTGCCAGCAGCCAAGATCCCCCCGCTAGGGGCTACACCTTC. Its protein is CASSQDPPARGYTF.

This chain connects TRBV6-6 to TRBJ1-1; D is ambiguous. Germline CDR1 is MNHNY and CDR2 is SVGAGI (reference sequence). This CDR3 is 12 amino acids long. Trimming stripped 8 bases from V and 1 base from J, with 8 bases between. The CDR3 region is CASLLGNTEAFF. In DNA, the CDR3 is TGTGCCAGCCTTTTGGGGAACACTGAAGCTTTCTTT.

This rearrangement joins TRBV5-4 to TRBJ2-1; 9 bases are shared with TRBD1. J gave up 6 bases and V 0 bases, and 13 bases lay outside the gene matches. CDR1 and CDR2 (germline): SGHNT, YYREEE (reference sequence). The CDR3 is 18 residues long. The CDR3 DNA reads TGTGCCAGCAGCTTGGAAATTACAGGGGGCCGCTACATCAATGAGCAGTTCTTC. This translates into CASSLEITGGRYINEQFF. Using reference TRBV5-4 and TRBJ2-1 for the parts outside the CDR3, the full variable domain is ETGVTQSPTHLIKTRGQQVTLRCSSQSGHNTVSWYQQALGQGPQFIFQYYREEENGRGNFPPRFSGLQFPNYSSELNVNALELDDSALYLCASSLEITGGRYINEQFFGPGTRLTVL.

The chain couples TRBV4-1 to TRBJ2-1; TRBD1 matches 7 bases. Trimming took 4 bases from V and 5 from J; bases not matched to a gene: 17. Germline V gene data show CDR1 as MGHRA and CDR2 as YSYEKL. This CDR3 has 18 residues. Here the CDR3 DNA reads TGCGCCAGCAGCCTGTACCCGGGGACAGCTCACCCAGACAATGAGCAGTTCTTC. This sequence encodes CASSLYPGTAHPDNEQFF.